Sequencing of this T cell receptor beta chain was carried out in a study of blood T cell repertoires in COVID-19 (dated by TCRdb to 2018 to 2021). About the full investigation: Samples from collaborators originated in the United States, Italy and Spain and spanned both the acute and convalescent phases of COVID-19. The prospective study material was composed of cDNA or gDNA derived from T cells, B-cell-depleted T cells, or PBMCs. Subjects who had been exposed to COVID-19, were actively infected with it, or had recovered from it provided the deeply sampled blood TCRbeta repertoires that made up the dataset. The repertoires were released in a freely available public database meant as a resource for research on the immune response to SARS-CoV-2. Samples came from the ongoing ImmuneRACE study (first 160 participants) plus 1,254 subjects from 6 global collaborators. Sample metadata almost always included a de-identified subject ID, COVID-19 status, age in years and sex. Where HLA class I and class II types were available, the types were taken from metadata supplied by the sample provider, not from assay-based typing.

The paper as a whole reports these results and caveats: The quantity of clinical and demographic metadata differed by source and by participant and was supplied without curation.

The immunoSEQ Assay, a bias-controlled multiplex PCR, was used to amplify TCRbeta CDR3 regions from genomic DNA. In the authors' own workflow: Within the assay, amplification of reference gene primers was used to estimate how many nucleated cells each sample contained. To quantify the absolute abundance of each unique TCRbeta CDR3 rearrangement, sequence reads were collapsed and filtered. For each sample, productive Simpson clonality was calculated by taking the square root of Simpson's diversity index across productive rearrangements. Sourced from immuneACCESS, this table was stored by TCRdb with only in-frame sequences that have V and J called. A share of the clones is absent; for the studies checked, an unresolved V gene accounts for under half, and the remainder has no known explanation. That table furnishes V, J and clone size, whereas the DNA furnished D and trimming. The sample records 45,000 to 65,000 clones, around four fifths of which are singletons. Over 10% of the sample is held by the ten biggest clonotypes.

The collaborating institutions used their own protocols to collect whole blood in K2EDTA tubes. For TCRbeta analysis, collaborator samples were shipped as frozen whole blood, as isolated PBMCs, or as DNA extracted from either sample type. A note on this clone: Its antigen is not yet known. There are no base qualities to consult, and no much larger clone falls within one base.

According to the germline V gene (reference sequence), CDR1 reads SGHNT and CDR2 reads YYREEE. Including cysteine and phenylalanine, the CDR3 has 14 amino acids. Only CDR3 DNA remains: 42 bases, in frame from the first base. Trimming leaves V shorter by 4 bases and J shorter by 2 bases, with the junction holding 4 bases beyond the gene matches. Material: peripheral blood. The chain is assembled from TRBV5-4 and TRBJ2-3, and TRBD1 aligns with 7 junction nucleotides. The receptor comes from a woman of 80 years or more with acute or convalescent COVID-19. The sequence in DNA is TGTGCCAGCAGCCCGGGACAGCTCACAGATACGCAGTATTTT. Translated, this is CASSPGQLTDTQYF.